The entry below gives a single T cell receptor (beta chain) sequence along with its context. CDR3 length: 13 amino acids. Germline CDR1 reads SEHNR; CDR2 reads FQNEAQ (reference sequence). Between the trimmed V and J ends, which lost 5 bases and 0 bases, there was a span of 7 bases. The sample comes from a study of cytomegalovirus exposure and HLA in healthy donors. A multiplex PCR was run with 60 Vbeta primers and 13 Jbeta primers. Profiled with immunoSEQ multiplex PCR; TCRdb holds only in-frame clones, not every one. The repertoire has tens of thousands of clones, roughly three quarters of them found once; the top ten carry 2.9%.

The V gene is TRBV7-9, the J gene TRBJ1-1; D gene uncertain. This sequence originates from a woman aged 30 to 39 in good health and CMV-seronegative. Sequenced sample: PBMCs. In DNA, the CDR3 is TGTGCCAGCAGCCCTCAGTTGAACACTGAAGCTTTCTTT. Translated: CASSPQLNTEAFF.